The present T cell receptor (beta chain) was sequenced within a study of blood T cells in healthy people across ages. Alongside a J-beta primer mix, a sample-barcoded 5' primer served in a second PCR lasting about 7 to 12 cycles. MiXCR, run by TCRdb on the 5' RACE reads, gives a single entry per CDR3 protein. The sample gives 710,000 or so distinct CDR3 sequences, less than 40% of which show up once; just over 15% is in the top ten. The CDR3 consists of 18 residues. J lost 5 bases, V lost 3 bases, and 9 bases had no gene match. Germline-derived CDR1 and CDR2 are ENHRY and SYGVKD. The sequenced material came from blood. The chain recombines TRBV10-3 with TRBJ2-5; 16 bases fit TRBD2. This receptor was taken from a woman older than 75 in good health. CDR3 protein: CAISDPGTSGGDWETQYF. The CDR3 DNA reads TGTGCCATCAGTGATCCCGGGACTAGCGGGGGGGATTGGGAGACCCAGTACTTC.